The 23 T cell receptor beta chains below come from one sample, sequenced in a study of blood T cell repertoires in COVID-19. Only in-frame clones appear in the TCRdb table, and some are missing; sequencing was by immunoSEQ multiplex PCR. Of around 200,000 clones listed, approximately 85% were seen once; the top ten hold roughly 5.9%. Sequencing was carried out using PBMCs or T cells enriched from blood (not recorded which). All receptors derive from a man aged 40-55 years with acute COVID-19.

This clone was observed a single time. The rearrangement joins TRBV15 to TRBJ2-2, with 11 bases that match TRBD2. The CDR3 is made up of 17 amino acids. In germline, CDR1 is LNHNV, CDR2 YYDKDF (reference sequence). After removal of 1 base from V and 4 bases from J, the junction contained 5 bases not matched to a gene. The CDR3 DNA sequence: TGTGCCACCAGCAGAGGACTAGCGGGGACCCTCACCGGGGAGCTGTTTTTT. This translates into CATSRGLAGTLTGELFF.

The table lists this clone with a few counts. The chain links TRBV28 to TRBJ2-2, with D hard to call. V was cut by 6 bases and J by 6 bases, with 11 bases left in between. There are 13 residues in the CDR3. Germline V gene sequence: CDR1 MDHEN, CDR2 SYDVKM. The CDR3: CASSLGGSGELFF. The CDR3 DNA sequence: TGTGCCAGCAGCCTAGGCGGTTCCGGGGAGCTGTTTTTT.

The chain has TRBV5-6 and TRBJ1-5; D is unresolved. CDR3 length equals 14 residues. The germline V gene encodes CDR1 SGHDT and CDR2 YYEEEE. Trimming pared 1 base from V and 2 bases from J, leaving 7 bases between. The CDR3 region has the DNA TGTGCCAGCAGCTTGTTCCCCGGCAATCAGCCCCAGCATTTT. Its translation: CASSLFPGNQPQHF. Filled out from reference TRBV5-6 and TRBJ1-5, the complete variable domain reads DAGVTQSPTHLIKTRGQQVTLRCSPKSGHDTVSWYQQALGQGPQFIFQYYEEEERQRGNFPDRFSGHQFPNYSSELNVNALLLGDSALYLCASSLFPGNQPQHFGDGTRLSIL.

This clone was detected only once. This sequence joins TRBV3-1 (or the pseudogene TRBV3-2) and TRBJ2-3; TRBD2 might be the D (5 bases). CDR3 size: 17 residues. The V gene's germline CDR1 is LGHDT and CDR2 YNNKEL (reference sequence). The V end lost 0 bases, the J end lost 0 bases, and 13 bases lay between the germline ends. In DNA, the CDR3 is TGTGCCAGCAGCCAAGAGGGGAGCAGGTTAAGCACAGATACGCAGTATTTT. Its protein product is CASSQEGSRLSTDTQYF.

The chain combines TRBV30 with TRBJ1-1; D is uncertain. Germline V CDR1 and CDR2: GTSNPN, SVGIG (reference sequence). The CDR3 covers 10 residues. V gave up 5 bases and J gave up 4 bases, with 5 bases separating them. CDR3 protein: CAWGRTEAFF. The CDR3 nucleotides are TGTGCCTGGGGACGCACTGAAGCTTTCTTT.

The chain has TRBV11-2 and TRBJ2-7; D call uncertain. CDR1 is SGHAT, CDR2 FQNNGV, per germline. This CDR3 contains 14 residues. Deletions cut 5 bases from V and 5 bases from J, with 16 bases between. CDR3 nucleotide sequence: TGTGCCAGCAGCCCTAGACTGTTGTTTAACGAGCAGTACTTC. Translated, it gives CASSPRLLFNEQYF. The full variable domain, rest sourced from reference TRBV11-2 and TRBJ2-7, is EAGVAQSPRYKIIEKRQSVAFWCNPISGHATLYWYQQILGQGPKLLIQFQNNGVVDDSQLPKDRFSAERLKGVDSTLKIQPAKLEDSAVYLCASSPRLLFNEQYFGPGTRLTVT.

The V call is TRBV5-1, the J call TRBJ1-3, with D unclear. Trimming removed 1 base from V and 2 bases from J, with 10 bases in between. Germline CDR1 reads SGHRS; CDR2 reads YFSETQ. This CDR3 is 15 amino acids long. DNA for the CDR3: TGCGCCAGCAGCTTGAAGACTGAACCTGGAAACACCATATATTTT. This encodes CASSLKTEPGNTIYF.

The chain combines TRBV2 with TRBJ2-2, with 10 bases fitting TRBD2. Germline lookup yields CDR1 SNHLY and CDR2 FYNNEI. V was clipped by 7 bases and J by 5 bases; unmatched bases: 16. This CDR3 comprises 18 residues. CDR3 sequence: CASIPSYSGRAGTGELFF. CDR3 nucleotide sequence: TGTGCCAGCATCCCCTCTTACAGCGGGAGGGCTGGGACCGGGGAGCTGTTTTTT.

CDR3 bases: TGTGCCAGCAGCTTGGTGTCGGGAACCTATGGCTACACCTTC. Protein product: CASSLVSGTYGYTF. The chain employs TRBV5-6 and TRBJ1-2; D is uncertain. The CDR3 is 14 residues long. The germline V gene encodes CDR1 SGHDT and CDR2 YYEEEE. V lost 0 bases to trimming and J lost 4 bases, with 10 bases between them. The full variable domain, completed using reference TRBV5-6 and TRBJ1-2, is DAGVTQSPTHLIKTRGQQVTLRCSPKSGHDTVSWYQQALGQGPQFIFQYYEEEERQRGNFPDRFSGHQFPNYSSELNVNALLLGDSALYLCASSLVSGTYGYTFGSGTRLTVV.

The rearrangement joins TRBV27 to TRBJ2-7, with 9 bases identical to TRBD1. Germline CDR1 and CDR2: MNHEY and SMNVEV (reference sequence). The junction had 19 bases not matched to a gene; V was cut back by 6 bases and J by 7 bases. The CDR3 loop spans 17 amino acids. This chain's CDR3 is CASSPLGGQGAMIEQYF. The CDR3 region has the DNA TGTGCCAGCAGCCCTCTAGGGGGACAGGGTGCCATGATTGAGCAGTACTTC.

This chain uses TRBV5-1 with TRBJ1-3; possibly TRBD1 for D (5 bases). V was clipped by 2 bases and J by 4 bases, with 13 bases between them. Germline loops: CDR1 SGHRS, CDR2 YFSETQ. The CDR3 loop spans 15 amino acids. The CDR3 region is CASSFEGQGGNTIYF. The CDR3 region has the DNA TGCGCCAGCAGCTTCGAAGGGCAGGGCGGAAACACCATATATTTT.

J is TRBJ2-1 and V is TRBV6-6; 12 positions match TRBD2. With V trimmed by 6 bases and J by 6 bases, 21 bases remained unmatched. The CDR3 has 20 amino acids. Per germline, CDR1 MNHNY and CDR2 SVGAGI (reference sequence). The CDR3 nucleotides read TGTGCCAGCAGCGCGAGACGGGGACTAGCGGGTTCTTCTCTCATCAATGAGCAGTTCTTC. This sequence encodes CASSARRGLAGSSLINEQFF.

The rearrangement links TRBV27 to TRBJ2-3, with D perhaps matching TRBD1 (5 bases). CDR3 length equals 13 residues. Trimming shortened V by 7 bases and J by 3 bases, and 11 bases separated the two germline ends. In germline, CDR1 is MNHEY, CDR2 SMNVEV (reference sequence). CDR3 sequence reads: CASTQRGTDTQYF. CDR3 DNA: TGTGCCAGCACTCAAAGGGGTACAGATACGCAGTATTTT.

The J gene is TRBJ1-1, the V gene TRBV5-1, with TRBD1 matching 7 bases. Germline V CDR1 and CDR2: SGHRS, YFSETQ. The CDR3 runs to 16 residues. The ends lost 4 bases at V and 1 base at J; junction bases unmatched: 10. The CDR3 nucleotides read TGCGCCAGCAGCCCCCGCGGACAGGTTACGAACACTGAAGCTTTCTTT. Translating it yields CASSPRGQVTNTEAFF.

DNA for the CDR3: TGCGCCAGCAGCCGTGGGACAGGGATGAACACTGAAGCTTTCTTT. The encoded protein is CASSRGTGMNTEAFF. The V and J genes are TRBV4-1 and TRBJ1-1; TRBD1 agrees at 9 bases. With V trimmed by 4 bases and J by 0 bases, 3 bases remained unmatched. The germline CDR1 and CDR2 sequences are MGHRA and YSYEKL. The CDR3 has 15 amino acids.

The chain recombines TRBV24-1 with TRBJ1-6, with 9 bases fitting TRBD1. Germline assignment: CDR1 KGHDR and CDR2 SFDVKD. V lost 9 bases to trimming and J lost 4 bases; unmatched junction nucleotides: 12. The length of the CDR3 is 17 residues. The CDR3 here is CATGWDGTGRYNSPLHF. CDR3 bases: TGTGCCACCGGGTGGGACGGGACAGGGCGATATAATTCACCCCTCCACTTT.

This clone was counted a single time. The V call is TRBV7-2, the J call TRBJ2-3; the D gene is possibly TRBD1 (5 bases). This CDR3 is built from 16 residues. V was trimmed by 1 base and J by 1 base, leaving 12 bases between them. Germline CDR1 and CDR2: SGHTA and FQGNSA. CDR3 sequence (DNA): TGTGCCAGCAGCTTAGGGGGCAGGCCCGGCACAGATACGCAGTATTTT. Translated, it gives CASSLGGRPGTDTQYF. Variable domain in full (rest from reference TRBV7-2 and TRBJ2-3): GAGVSQSPSNKVTEKGKDVELRCDPISGHTALYWYRQSLGQGLEFLIYFQGNSAPDKSGLPSDRFSAERTGGSVSTLTIQRTQQEDSAVYLCASSLGGRPGTDTQYFGPGTRLTVL.

This clone was seen just once. The chain carries TRBV10-3 and TRBJ1-6; the D is unclear. The CDR3 length is 15 residues. The ends were cut back, 4 bases at V and 5 bases at J, with 12 bases in the middle. Germline values: CDR1 ENHRY, CDR2 SYGVKD. Written as DNA, the CDR3 is TGTGCCATCAGTGTTGCGGGGTCGAATAATTCACCCCTCCACTTT. Its protein product is CAISVAGSNNSPLHF.

This chain links TRBV28 with TRBJ1-6; 7 nucleotides agree with TRBD1. The junction had 9 bases not matched to a gene; V was cut back by 5 bases and J by 2 bases. The length of the CDR3 is 17 residues. The germline gives CDR1 MDHEN, CDR2 SYDVKM. In DNA, the CDR3 is TGTGCCAGCAGTAGCAGACAGGGAACCGCCTATAATTCACCCCTCCACTTT. It specifies CASSSRQGTAYNSPLHF.

The chain has TRBV5-1 and TRBJ2-3; 11 bases are a match to TRBD2. The junction had 7 bases not matched to a gene; V was cut back by 3 bases and J by 1 base. The CDR3 runs to 17 residues. CDR1 is SGHRS and CDR2 is YFSETQ in the germline V gene. In DNA, the CDR3 is TGCGCCAGCAGCTCGGCCCTAGCGGGAGGTGGCACAGATACGCAGTATTTT. Its translation: CASSSALAGGGTDTQYF.

The chain is built from TRBV5-1 and TRBJ2-1; the D gene is possibly TRBD1 (6 bases). V lost 4 bases and J 6 bases, leaving 14 bases between the germline ends. Per the germline V gene, CDR1 is SGHRS and CDR2 is YFSETQ. This CDR3 has 14 amino acids. The CDR3 region has the DNA TGCGCCAGCAGCGCGGAACCAGGGGCCAATGAGCAGTTCTTC. Amino acids: CASSAEPGANEQFF.

This chain uses TRBV10-3 with TRBJ1-1; possibly TRBD1 for D (5 bases). The CDR3 totals 14 residues. The V gene's germline CDR1 is ENHRY and CDR2 SYGVKD. Trimming cost V 5 bases and J 4 bases, with 14 bases left between them. The CDR3 loop reads CAISSTAGFTEAFF. In DNA form, the CDR3 reads TGTGCCATCAGTTCCACGGCAGGGTTCACTGAAGCTTTCTTT.

J is TRBJ2-5 and V is TRBV3-1 (or the pseudogene TRBV3-2); D perhaps matches TRBD1 (5 bases). Germline V gene lookup returns CDR1 LGHDT and CDR2 YNNKEL (reference sequence). Trimming shortened V by 5 bases and J by 4 bases, and 20 bases separated the two germline ends. This CDR3 spans 16 amino acids. The CDR3 DNA follows: TGTGCCAGCAGCATACCAGGGTTTGGTTATGGAGAGACCCAGTACTTC. As protein: CASSIPGFGYGETQYF.